The clone carrying this T cell receptor beta chain was found many times. Antigen: not known. V lost 1 base to trimming and J lost 1 base, with 8 bases between them. The germline V gene encodes CDR1 SGHRS and CDR2 YFSETQ. CDR3 length equals 14 residues. The data were obtained in a study of cytomegalovirus exposure and HLA in healthy donors. The wider study: An early release of data contained about 85 million unique TCRs, which came from HLA-typed donors. Overall study findings and caveats: Analysis performed later showed TCR beta chains linked to HLA being more clonally expanded than equally common others. A later analysis revealed that TCR association rates differed between HLA loci, peaking at DRB1 and bottoming out at HLA-C.

Primers included in the PCR were 60 Vbeta and 13 Jbeta primers. Per the study methods: Approximately 72 million unique TCR beta chains, about 10 million of them shared, were counted by a later analysis. Sequencing was performed with immunoSEQ multiplex PCR; in TCRdb, only in-frame clones are kept and a portion is missing. V, J and clone size are taken as reported in that table, and D and trimming were inferred from the DNA itself. The table has about 140,000 clones, about 75% seen once; the top ten hold over 3%. The rearrangement uses TRBV5-1 and TRBJ1-1, with D perhaps TRBD1 (5 bases). The TCR was taken from a man in his forties or fifties in good health and CMV-seronegative. Sequencing was performed on PBMCs. The CDR3 DNA is TGCGCCAGCAGCTTGTGGCAGGGGAACACTGAAGCTTTCTTT. Protein: CASSLWQGNTEAFF. Based on the CDR3 plus reference TRBV5-1 and TRBJ1-1, the full variable domain is KAGVTQTPRYLIKTRGQQVTLSCSPISGHRSVSWYQQTPGQGLQFLFEYFSETQRNKGNFPGRFSGRQFSNSRSEMNVSTLELGDSALYLCASSLWQGNTEAFFGQGTRLTVV.